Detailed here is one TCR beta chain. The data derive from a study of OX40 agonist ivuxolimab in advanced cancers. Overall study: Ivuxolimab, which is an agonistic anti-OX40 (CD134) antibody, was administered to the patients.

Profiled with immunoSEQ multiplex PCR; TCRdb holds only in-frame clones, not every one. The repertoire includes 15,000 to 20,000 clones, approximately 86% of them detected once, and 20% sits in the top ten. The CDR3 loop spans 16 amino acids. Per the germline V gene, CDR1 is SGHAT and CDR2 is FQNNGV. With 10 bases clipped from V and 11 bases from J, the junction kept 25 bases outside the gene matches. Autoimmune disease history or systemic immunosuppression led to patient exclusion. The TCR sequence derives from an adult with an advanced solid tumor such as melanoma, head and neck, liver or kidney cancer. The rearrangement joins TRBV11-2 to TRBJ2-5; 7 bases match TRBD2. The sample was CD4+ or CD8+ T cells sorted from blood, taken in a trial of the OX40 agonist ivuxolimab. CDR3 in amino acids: CAITSGGWSQGKEQYF. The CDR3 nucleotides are TGTGCCATAACTTCGGGAGGATGGAGTCAGGGCAAAGAGCAGTACTTC.